This record looks at one T cell receptor (beta chain) sequence and its context. A single base separates this from a much larger clone, so it may be a read error. This sample also contains other DNA sequences that code for the same CDR3. Germline CDR1 is SGHRS and CDR2 is YFSETQ. This CDR3 is built from 15 residues. The germline V and J ends were trimmed by 4 bases and 0 bases, with 11 bases remaining between them. The data belong to a study of shared clonotypes between healthy human individuals. The protocol was immunoSEQ multiplex PCR, while the TCRdb copy is restricted to in-frame clones and leaves out a portion. The sample includes 600,000 to 750,000 clones, roughly 72% seen only once; the top ten take roughly 1.8%.

The clonotype comes from a woman in her 30s in good health. The chain couples TRBV5-1 to TRBJ2-1, with D perhaps matching TRBD1 (6 bases). The sequenced material came from memory CD4+ T cells sorted from blood. This sample's subset: CD45RA-negative fraction. The DNA for the CDR3 is TGCGCCAGCAGCCCGGACAGAAGCTCCTACAATGAGCAGTTCTTC. The encoded protein is CASSPDRSSYNEQFF.